This section outlines one TCR beta chain sequence together with its context. Its antigen remains unidentified. Germline V gene sequence: CDR1 MNHEY, CDR2 SMNVEV (reference sequence). The CDR3 runs 13 residues. Trimming left V 2 bases short and J 6 bases short, with 8 bases between. This entry belongs to a study of cytomegalovirus exposure and HLA in healthy donors. General study points: CMV serostatus was the only recorded immune exposure for donors. Trimming of TCR beta V- and J-genes showed a link, identified in a later analysis, to a missense DCLRE1C variant.

With 60 Vbeta and 13 Jbeta primers, the PCR was carried out. Original analysis: In a later analysis, the count reached roughly 80 million unique TCR beta chains, with 9 million to 11 million shared. Repertoires were generated with immunoSEQ multiplex PCR, while TCRdb's copy carries only in-frame clones and drops some. V, J and clone size derive from that table, while D and trimming were established from the DNA sequence. The sample yields about 100,000 clones, around 80% seen once. The sequence came from a woman aged 60-75 years in good health and CMV-seronegative. Sequencing was performed on PBMCs. This chain connects TRBV27 to TRBJ1-5; D unresolved. The CDR3 protein is CASSLGQLQPQHF. CDR3 nucleotide sequence: TGTGCCAGCAGTTTAGGTCAACTTCAGCCCCAGCATTTT.